This T cell receptor (beta chain) was found in a study of T cell repertoires in cytomegalovirus infection. Background on the study: Recently described HLA-C-restricted plus well-studied HLA-B-restricted CMV epitopes were used. Study-wide results and limits: Cumulative public TCR beta family frequency identified carriers of CMV plus the relevant HLA.

In germline, CDR1 is MNHEY, CDR2 SMNVEV (reference sequence). V dropped 6 bases and J dropped 9; count of bases not matched to a gene: 4. This CDR3 spans 11 amino acids. Turning to this clonotype: Its antigen is not identified.

MiXCR was run by TCRdb on the reads, yielding one entry per CDR3 protein. The sample has around 900,000 distinct CDR3 sequences, roughly 31% seen once; the top ten hold over 11%. V is TRBV27 and J is TRBJ1-2; 7 positions match TRBD1. Sequencing used cultured CD8+ T cells from PBMCs, obtained from culture after CMV antigen stimulation. The TCR sequence derives from a human donor in good health (CMV status not recorded). Some clones in this sample may be carry-over from other donors' samples. Here the CDR3 DNA reads TGTGCCAGCAGAAAGGGGGCTAGCTACACCTTC. This gives the protein CASRKGASYTF.